Listed here are 9 T cell receptor beta chains from one sample, sequenced in a study of T cells in Graves' hyperthyroidism and ophthalmopathy. The source material, RNA transcripts, was used to amplify TCR beta CDR3 regions. Researchers ran a first-round RT-PCR on the TCR CDR3 using the HTBI primer set. TCRdb passed the multiplex PCR reads through MiXCR, listing each CDR3 protein once. In the table there are around 340,000 distinct CDR3 sequences, roughly 15% of which are singletons. Sequencing was carried out using blood. These receptors were collected from a man under 40 with Graves' hyperthyroidism.

This clonotype was seen repeatedly, ten times or more. This sequence joins TRBV12-3 or TRBV12-4 and TRBJ2-5; TRBD2 is a possible D gene (7 bases). Between the trimmed V and J ends, which lost 5 bases and 0 bases, there was a span of 16 bases. The CDR3 runs to 16 residues. The CDR3 reads CASSPGGGMNQETQYF. The CDR3 DNA sequence: TGTGCCAGCAGTCCTGGCGGGGGCATGAACCAAGAGACCCAGTACTTC.

The chain couples TRBV18 to TRBJ1-4, with D possibly being TRBD1 (6 bases). Looked up from germline, CDR1 is KGHSH and CDR2 is LQKENI. The CDR3 has 14 amino acids. With 3 bases removed from V and 7 bases from J, the gap between germline ends came to 12 bases. The CDR3 bases are TGTGCCAGCTCACCCCGGGGGGCTCTTGAAAAACTGTTTTTT. Amino acid sequence: CASSPRGALEKLFF.

This clonotype was detected many times. V and J are TRBV29-1 and TRBJ2-1, with 7 bases fitting TRBD2. From germline, CDR1 is SQVTM and CDR2 ANQGSEA. V was clipped by 6 bases and J by 9 bases; unmatched bases: 11. This CDR3 comprises 13 residues. This chain's CDR3 is CSVSLGGVGEQFF. The CDR3 nucleotides are TGCAGCGTCTCCCTGGGGGGGGTCGGTGAGCAGTTCTTC.

The chain employs TRBV7-3 and TRBJ2-1; 11 bases fit TRBD2. In germline, CDR1 is SGHTA, CDR2 FQGTGA. The CDR3 covers 17 residues. J was trimmed by 2 bases and V by 5 bases; bases with no gene match: 8. The CDR3 bases are TGTGCCAGCAGCCCGACTAGCGGGACACTTACCTACAATGAGCAGTTCTTC. This encodes CASSPTSGTLTYNEQFF.

This clonotype has a count of ten or more. The V gene is TRBV9, the J gene TRBJ2-7; no reliable D call. Germline V gene data show CDR1 as SGDLS and CDR2 as YYNGEE. There are 17 residues in the CDR3. Trimming removed 0 bases at V and 2 bases at J, with 18 bases between. The CDR3 protein is CASSVESIPDRTYEQYF. CDR3 DNA sequence: TGTGCCAGCAGCGTAGAATCGATACCCGACCGGACCTACGAGCAGTACTTC.

The chain employs TRBV7-3 and TRBJ2-1; the match to TRBD2 covers 7 bases. Trimming removed 6 bases from V and 2 bases from J; junction bases left unmatched: 4. The CDR3 runs 14 residues. CDR1 is SGHTA and CDR2 is FQGTGA in the germline V gene. The CDR3 reads CASRPGLPYNEQFF. The CDR3 DNA sequence: TGTGCCAGCAGGCCGGGACTACCCTACAATGAGCAGTTCTTC.

The J gene is TRBJ2-2, the V gene TRBV30; 8 bases match TRBD2. V shed 0 bases, J shed 0 bases, and the junction held 12 bases outside the gene matches. This CDR3 has 19 residues. CDR1 is GTSNPN, CDR2 SVGIG, per germline (reference sequence). CDR3 amino acids: CAWSVRGAGVGPNTGELFF. The CDR3 nucleotides are TGTGCCTGGAGTGTACGAGGAGCGGGAGTAGGGCCGAACACCGGGGAGCTGTTTTTT.

The chain recombines TRBV28 with TRBJ1-1; 7 positions match TRBD1. This CDR3 spans 13 amino acids. After removal of 6 bases from V and 8 bases from J, the junction contained 9 bases not matched to a gene. The germline V gene has CDR1 MDHEN and CDR2 SYDVKM. The CDR3 DNA is TGTGCCAGCAGATCCGGGACAGCTACAGAAGCTTTCTTT. Residues: CASRSGTATEAFF.

The sample holds many counts of this clonotype. The CDR3 protein is CASSENLGSPYNEQFF. The CDR3 DNA reads as TGTGCCAGCAGTGAAAATTTAGGCAGCCCCTACAATGAGCAGTTCTTC. This chain uses TRBV6-1 with TRBJ2-1; D unresolved. CDR3 size: 16 residues. V was shortened by 2 bases and J by 2 bases, with 13 bases between the two germline ends. Germline loops: CDR1 MNHNS, CDR2 SASEGT.